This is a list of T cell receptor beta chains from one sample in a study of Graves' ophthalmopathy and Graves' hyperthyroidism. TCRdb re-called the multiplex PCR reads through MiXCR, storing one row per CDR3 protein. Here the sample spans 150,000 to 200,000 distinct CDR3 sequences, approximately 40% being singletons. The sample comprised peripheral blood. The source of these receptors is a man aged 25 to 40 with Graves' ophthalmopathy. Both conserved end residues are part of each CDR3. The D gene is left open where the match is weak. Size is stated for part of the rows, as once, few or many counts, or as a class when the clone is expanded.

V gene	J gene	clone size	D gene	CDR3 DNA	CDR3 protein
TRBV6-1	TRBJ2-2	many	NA	TGTGCCAGCAGTGAGGCAGGGAACACCGGGGAGCTGTTTTTT	CASSEAGNTGELFF
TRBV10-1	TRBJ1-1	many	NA	TGCGCCAGCAGTGAGTTGGCAGGCATGGCCGTGAACACTGAAGCTTTCTTT	CASSELAGMAVNTEAFF
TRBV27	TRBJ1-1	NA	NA	TGTGCCAGCAGTTTCGTAGCAATGAACACTGAAGCTTTCTTT	CASSFVAMNTEAFF
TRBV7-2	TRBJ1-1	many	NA	TGTACCAGCAGCTTAGAGGGGTACACTGAAGCTTTCTTT	CTSSLEGYTEAFF
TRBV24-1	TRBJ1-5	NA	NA	TGTGCCACCCAGGGCTATAGCAATCAGCCCCAGCATTTT	CATQGYSNQPQHF
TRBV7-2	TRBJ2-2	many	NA	TGTGCCAGCAGCTTAGGGCCTAGGGGTAACGGGGAGCTGTTTTTT	CASSLGPRGNGELFF
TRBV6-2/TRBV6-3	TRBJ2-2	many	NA	TGTGCCAGCAGTCACCCGTACGCCGGGGAGCTGTTTTTT	CASSHPYAGELFF
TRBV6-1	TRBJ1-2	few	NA	TGTGCCAGCAGTCCCAACATAAACTATGGCTACACCTTC	CASSPNINYGYTF
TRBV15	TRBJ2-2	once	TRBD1	TGTGCCACCAGTAAGAGACAGGGAAGGACCGGGGAGCTGTTTTTT	CATSKRQGRTGELFF
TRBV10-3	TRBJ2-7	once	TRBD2	TGTGCCATCAGTGACTCGACTAGCGGGAGTATACCTCCTACCGAGCAGTACTTC	CAISDSTSGSIPPTEQYF
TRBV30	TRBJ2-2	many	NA	TGTGCCTGGAGTGAGGGTGGAATCGCCGGGGAGCTGTTTTTT	CAWSEGGIAGELFF
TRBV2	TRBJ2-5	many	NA	TGTGCCAGCATAGGGGGTACGTGGGAGACCCAGTACTTC	CASIGGTWETQYF
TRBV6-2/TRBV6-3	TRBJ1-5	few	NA	TGTGCCAGCAGCCCCGGGGGTTCGGGTAGCAATCAGCCCCAGCATTTT	CASSPGGSGSNQPQHF
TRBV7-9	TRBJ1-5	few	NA	TGTGCCAGCAGCGACGGACGTATGGGAAATCAGCCCCAGCATTTT	CASSDGRMGNQPQHF
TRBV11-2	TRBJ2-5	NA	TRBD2	TGTGCCAGCAGCCTTGGGACTAGCGGGAGGTTTCTATCGGAGACCCAGTACTTC	CASSLGTSGRFLSETQYF
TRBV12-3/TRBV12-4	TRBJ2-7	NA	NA	TGTGCCAGCAGTTATCGCAGGGCCGACGAGCAGTACTTC	CASSYRRADEQYF
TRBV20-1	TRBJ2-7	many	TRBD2	TGCAGTGCCAGCCCCACACGGGGAGGGTACGAGCAGTACTTC	CSASPTRGGYEQYF
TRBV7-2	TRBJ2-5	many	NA	TGTGCCAGCAGCTTACGGGGTGTGATGGAGACCCAGTACTTC	CASSLRGVMETQYF
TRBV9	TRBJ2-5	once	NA	TGTGCCAGCAGCGTAGAGTCAGCACAAGAGACCCAGTACTTC	CASSVESAQETQYF
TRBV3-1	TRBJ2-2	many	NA	TGTGCCAGCAGCCAAGGGTCCGCCACCGGGGAGCTGTTTTTT	CASSQGSATGELFF
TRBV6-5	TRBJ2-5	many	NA	TGTGCCAGCAGTTACTTGGCAGGTTCCCACCAAGAGACCCAGTACTTC	CASSYLAGSHQETQYF
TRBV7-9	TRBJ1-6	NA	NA	TGTGCCAGCAACGTCGACAGGACAAATTCACCCCTCCACTTT	CASNVDRTNSPLHF
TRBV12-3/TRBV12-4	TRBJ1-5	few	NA	TGTGCCAGCAAGATGGGGGATCAGCCCCAGCATTTT	CASKMGDQPQHF
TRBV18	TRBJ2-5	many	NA	TGTGCCAGCTCACCGACGGCTGGGGAGACCCAGTACTTC	CASSPTAGETQYF
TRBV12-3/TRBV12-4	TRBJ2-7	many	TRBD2	TGTGCCAGCAGTTGGGGTTCGGGGAGGGATTCTTACGAGCAGTACTTC	CASSWGSGRDSYEQYF
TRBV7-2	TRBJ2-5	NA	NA	TGTGCCAGCAGCTTGGCAGGGTGGGAGGAGACCCAGTACTTC	CASSLAGWEETQYF
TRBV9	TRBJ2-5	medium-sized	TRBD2	TGTGCCAGCAGCGTAGGGGAGAGCGGGATAAACCAAGAGACCCAGTACTTC	CASSVGESGINQETQYF
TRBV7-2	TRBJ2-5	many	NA	TGTGCCAGCAGTCTAGGGGTTCAAGAGACCCAGTACTTC	CASSLGVQETQYF
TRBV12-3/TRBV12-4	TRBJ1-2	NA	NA	TGTGCCAGTTTGGGTTTTTCGAACTATGGCTACACCTTC	CASLGFSNYGYTF
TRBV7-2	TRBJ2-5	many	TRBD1	TGTGCCAGCAGCCACCAACAGGGGTTACAAGAGACCCAGTACTTC	CASSHQQGLQETQYF
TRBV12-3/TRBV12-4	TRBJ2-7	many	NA	TGTGCCAGCAGTTTGCACAGGGCCTACGAGCAGTACTTC	CASSLHRAYEQYF
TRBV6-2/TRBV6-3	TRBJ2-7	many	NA	TGTGCCAGCAGGCTTGGACTAATCTACGAGCAGTACTTC	CASRLGLIYEQYF
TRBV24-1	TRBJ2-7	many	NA	TGTGCCACCCGTAAAGGAACTGGGAGCTCCTACGAGCAGTACTTC	CATRKGTGSSYEQYF
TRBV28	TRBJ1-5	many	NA	TGTGCCAGCAGTCCCGGCTGGGGGCTCGATCAGCCCCAGCATTTT	CASSPGWGLDQPQHF
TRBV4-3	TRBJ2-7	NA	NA	TGCGCCAGCAGCCAAGTGGAAGGGGGGCAGTACGAGCAGTACTTC	CASSQVEGGQYEQYF
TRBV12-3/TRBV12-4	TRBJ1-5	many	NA	TGTGCCAGCAGTTCAATTGGGATGAGGAACAATCAGCCCCAGCATTTT	CASSSIGMRNNQPQHF
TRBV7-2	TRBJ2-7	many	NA	TGTGCCAGCAAGGGACCGAGCTCCTACGAGCAGTACTTC	CASKGPSSYEQYF
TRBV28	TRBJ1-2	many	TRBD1	TGTGCCAGCAGTCAGGCAGGGGGCGCGGGTCACTATGGCTACACCTTC	CASSQAGGAGHYGYTF
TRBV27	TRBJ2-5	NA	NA	TGTGCCAGCAGCCTACGTGCGAAGGGAGAGACCCAGTACTTC	CASSLRAKGETQYF
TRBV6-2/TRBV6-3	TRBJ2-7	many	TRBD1	TGTGCCAGCAGTTACCCCGGGACAGGAGGCTACGAGCAGTACTTC	CASSYPGTGGYEQYF
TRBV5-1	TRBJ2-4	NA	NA	TGCGCCAGCAGCTTGTCGGTCGGCAAAAACATTCAGTACTTC	CASSLSVGKNIQYF
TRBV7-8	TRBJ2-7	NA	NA	TGTGCCAGCAGCTTAGAGCTCGGCCCCTACGAGCAGTACTTC	CASSLELGPYEQYF
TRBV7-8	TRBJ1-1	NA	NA	TGTGCCAGCAGCTTAGTGGGAACCATGAACACTGAAGCTTTCTTT	CASSLVGTMNTEAFF
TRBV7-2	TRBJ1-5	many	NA	TGTGCCAGCAGCCGTGACAGAAACAATCAGCCCCAGCATTTT	CASSRDRNNQPQHF